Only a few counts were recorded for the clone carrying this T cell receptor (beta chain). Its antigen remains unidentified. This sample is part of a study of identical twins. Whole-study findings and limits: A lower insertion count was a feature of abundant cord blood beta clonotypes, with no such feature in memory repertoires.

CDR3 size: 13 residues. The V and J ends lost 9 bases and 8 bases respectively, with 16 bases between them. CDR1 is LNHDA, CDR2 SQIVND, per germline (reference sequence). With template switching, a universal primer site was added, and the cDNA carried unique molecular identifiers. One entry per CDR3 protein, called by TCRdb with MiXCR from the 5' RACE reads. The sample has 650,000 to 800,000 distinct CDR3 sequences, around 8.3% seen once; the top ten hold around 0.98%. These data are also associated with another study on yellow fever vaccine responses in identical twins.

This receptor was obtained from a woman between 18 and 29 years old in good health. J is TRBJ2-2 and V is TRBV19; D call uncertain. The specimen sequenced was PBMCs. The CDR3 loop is CASETSLGGELFF. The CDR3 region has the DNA TGTGCCAGCGAGACATCTCTCGGGGGGGAGCTGTTTTTT.